These 5 T cell receptor beta chains share one sample of origin, sequenced in a study of blood T cell repertoires in COVID-19. Produced via immunoSEQ multiplex PCR; TCRdb's table is partial and in-frame only. This table holds under 300,000 clones, roughly 80% found once. The sequenced sample was peripheral blood. These receptors all stem from a man in his 60s who had recovered from COVID-19.

The chain couples TRBV6-5 to TRBJ2-1; TRBD1 aligns across 9 bases. Unmatched junction bases numbered 8, after V lost 5 bases and J lost 9 bases. The germline gives CDR1 MNHEY, CDR2 SVGAGI. The CDR3 has 14 amino acids. The CDR3 nucleotides are TGTGCCAGCAGTCGGGACAGGGCCGTCGGTGAGCAGTTCTTC. Its protein product is CASSRDRAVGEQFF.

The chain joins TRBV7-8 to TRBJ2-2; tentatively, D is TRBD1 (5 bases). The germline V gene encodes CDR1 SGHVS and CDR2 FQNEAQ. V lost 5 bases to trimming and J lost 7 bases, with 14 bases between them. The CDR3 consists of 14 residues. CDR3 sequence: CASSPLQGFGELFF. For the CDR3, the DNA is TGTGCCAGCAGCCCACTCCAGGGATTCGGGGAGCTGTTTTTT.

This chain links TRBV5-1 with TRBJ1-2; 8 nucleotides match TRBD1. The CDR3 has 16 residues. Germline CDR1 SGHRS, CDR2 YFSETQ. After removal of 3 bases from V and 4 bases from J, the junction contained 11 bases not matched to a gene. Here the CDR3 reads CASSSFGQGPLYGYTF. Written as DNA, the CDR3 is TGCGCCAGCAGCTCCTTCGGACAGGGCCCCCTCTATGGCTACACCTTC.

The chain links TRBV5-6 to TRBJ1-4, with D perhaps TRBD1 (5 bases). This CDR3 region has 15 residues. V gave up 6 bases and J gave up 3 bases, with 15 bases separating them. The germline V gene has CDR1 SGHDT and CDR2 YYEEEE. The CDR3 loop reads CASTEGVRANEKLFF. As DNA, the CDR3 is TGTGCCAGCACCGAAGGGGTTCGGGCTAATGAAAAACTGTTTTTT.

The V gene is TRBV6-2 or TRBV6-3, the J gene TRBJ1-1, with D unresolved. V lost 4 bases, J lost 1 base, and 7 bases lay in between. The CDR3 consists of 13 residues. In germline, CDR1 is MNHEY, CDR2 SVGEGT. The CDR3 sequence is CASSFSGNTEAFF. In DNA form, the CDR3 reads TGTGCCAGCAGTTTTTCGGGGAACACTGAAGCTTTCTTT.